Listed below are T cell receptor beta chains from one sample, sequenced in a study of T cell responses to AZD1222 COVID-19 vaccine. Assay used: immunoSEQ multiplex PCR; TCRdb lists only in-frame clones, some missing. The sample lists about 130,000 clones; about 90% were seen once. This specimen consisted of peripheral blood, obtained on day 0 of AZD1222 vaccination. All receptors derive from an adult in good health. Each CDR3 is given with its conserved first and last residue. The order of the fields is CDR3 protein, CDR3 DNA, D gene, J gene, clone size, V gene. D genes are given only for firm matches. Only part of the rows carry a size: once, few, many, or a class if the clone is expanded.

CDR3: CASSRPRGKLFF
DNA: TGTGCCAGCAGCCGCCCGAGGGGGAAACTGTTTTTT
D: NA
J: TRBJ1-4
size: NA
V: TRBV7-2

CDR3: CASSQWTGRNEQYF
DNA: TGTGCCAGCAGTCAATGGACAGGTCGAAACGAGCAGTACTTC
D: TRBD1
J: TRBJ2-7
size: NA
V: TRBV7-2

CDR3: CSASTPGARYGYTF
DNA: TGCAGTGCTAGTACCCCAGGGGCCCGCTATGGCTACACCTTC
D: NA
J: TRBJ1-2
size: NA
V: TRBV20-1

CDR3: CASSPRLAGGTDTQYF
DNA: TGTGCCAGCAGTCCAAGACTAGCGGGGGGCACAGATACGCAGTATTTT
D: TRBD2
J: TRBJ2-3
size: NA
V: TRBV27

CDR3: CASSFAGAYNEQFF
DNA: TGTGCCAGCAGTTTCGCGGGAGCCTACAATGAGCAGTTCTTC
D: TRBD2
J: TRBJ2-1
size: NA
V: TRBV27

CDR3: CASSLRSGQGSSSYNSPLHF
DNA: TGCGCCAGCAGCTTAAGATCGGGACAGGGAAGCAGCTCCTATAATTCACCCCTCCACTTT
D: TRBD1
J: TRBJ1-6
size: once
V: TRBV5-1

CDR3: CASRERAGQPYEQYF
DNA: TGTGCCAGCAGGGAGAGGGCGGGACAGCCCTACGAGCAGTACTTC
D: NA
J: TRBJ2-7
size: NA
V: TRBV6-1

CDR3: CASGLGDTRGEKLFF
DNA: TGTGCTAGTGGTTTGGGGGACACAAGAGGTGAAAAACTGTTTTTT
D: NA
J: TRBJ1-4
size: NA
V: TRBV12-5

CDR3: CASSRGQNYGYTF
DNA: TGCGCCAGCAGCCGCGGACAGAACTATGGCTACACCTTC
D: NA
J: TRBJ1-2
size: few
V: TRBV4-3

CDR3: CASTTRWGATDTQYF
DNA: TGTGCCAGCACCACCCGCTGGGGGGCCACAGATACGCAGTATTTT
D: NA
J: TRBJ2-3
size: NA
V: TRBV7-6

CDR3: CASSGPTSGGAGEQFF
DNA: TGTGCCAGCAGCGGGCCAACTAGCGGGGGGGCCGGTGAGCAGTTCTTC
D: TRBD2
J: TRBJ2-1
size: NA
V: TRBV13

CDR3: CASSATGVTTEAFF
DNA: TGCGCCAGCAGCGCGACAGGGGTGACCACTGAAGCTTTCTTT
D: TRBD1
J: TRBJ1-1
size: NA
V: TRBV5-1

CDR3: CAWSEGMNTEAFF
DNA: TGTGCCTGGAGTGAAGGGATGAACACTGAAGCTTTCTTT
D: NA
J: TRBJ1-1
size: NA
V: TRBV30

CDR3: CASSQDSSIYFSGNTIYF
DNA: TGCGCCAGCAGCCAAGATTCCTCAATTTACTTCTCTGGAAACACCATATATTTT
D: NA
J: TRBJ1-3
size: NA
V: TRBV4-1

CDR3: CASSVGSGSIEQFF
DNA: TGTGCCAGCAGCGTAGGTTCAGGTAGTATTGAGCAGTTCTTC
D: NA
J: TRBJ2-1
size: NA
V: TRBV9

CDR3: CASSPGVNQPQHF
DNA: TGTGCCAGCAGCCCGGGGGTCAATCAGCCCCAGCATTTT
D: NA
J: TRBJ1-5
size: NA
V: TRBV7-9

CDR3: CASKETGDPDTQYF
DNA: TGTGCCAGTAAAGAGACAGGGGATCCAGATACGCAGTATTTT
D: TRBD1
J: TRBJ2-3
size: NA
V: TRBV19

CDR3: CATQSGPSTDTQYF
DNA: TGTGCCACCCAGTCCGGCCCGAGCACAGATACGCAGTATTTT
D: NA
J: TRBJ2-3
size: once
V: TRBV2

CDR3: CASSSTERGQETQYF
DNA: TGTGCCAGCAGCTCGACCGAGCGGGGCCAAGAGACCCAGTACTTC
D: TRBD2
J: TRBJ2-5
size: NA
V: TRBV5-4

CDR3: CASSQGLAAPDTQYF
DNA: TGCGCCAGCAGCCAAGGACTAGCGGCCCCAGATACGCAGTATTTT
D: TRBD2
J: TRBJ2-3
size: once
V: TRBV4-3

CDR3: CASSQVTGAYEQYF
DNA: TGTGCCAGCAGCCAAGTGACAGGGGCCTACGAGCAGTACTTC
D: TRBD1
J: TRBJ2-7
size: NA
V: TRBV3-1/TRBV3-2

CDR3: CASSIGLAHDTQYF
DNA: TGTGCCAGTAGTATTGGGCTAGCGCACGATACGCAGTATTTT
D: NA
J: TRBJ2-3
size: NA
V: TRBV19

CDR3: CASSWDSAYEQYF
DNA: TGTGCCAGCAGCTGGGACAGCGCCTACGAGCAGTACTTC
D: TRBD1
J: TRBJ2-7
size: few
V: TRBV5-6

CDR3: CASSFDGSGNTIYF
DNA: TGTGCCAGCAGCTTCGACGGCTCTGGAAACACCATATATTTT
D: NA
J: TRBJ1-3
size: NA
V: TRBV5-4

CDR3: CASSLTSGFGSSPLHF
DNA: TGTGCCAGCAGTCTGACCTCGGGGTTCGGGAGTTCACCCCTCCACTTT
D: NA
J: TRBJ1-6
size: NA
V: TRBV2

CDR3: CASSLRNSPLHF
DNA: TGTGCCAGCAGTCTCAGGAATTCACCCCTCCACTTT
D: NA
J: TRBJ1-6
size: NA
V: TRBV13

CDR3: CASSMDRNTEAFF
DNA: TGTGCCAGCAGCATGGACCGGAACACTGAAGCTTTCTTT
D: NA
J: TRBJ1-1
size: NA
V: TRBV7-6

CDR3: CASSRSGPSNEQFF
DNA: TGTGCCAGCAGCCGCAGCGGCCCCTCCAATGAGCAGTTCTTC
D: NA
J: TRBJ2-1
size: NA
V: TRBV3-1/TRBV3-2

CDR3: CASSFAGIITDTQYF
DNA: TGCGCCAGCAGCTTCGCAGGGATCATCACAGATACGCAGTATTTT
D: NA
J: TRBJ2-3
size: NA
V: TRBV5-1

CDR3: CSASSGGGGTGELFF
DNA: TGCAGTGCTAGTTCCGGAGGCGGGGGGACCGGGGAGCTGTTTTTT
D: TRBD2
J: TRBJ2-2
size: NA
V: TRBV20-1

CDR3: CASSPDGNQPQHF
DNA: TGCGCCAGCAGCCCGGACGGAAATCAGCCCCAGCATTTT
D: NA
J: TRBJ1-5
size: once
V: TRBV5-1

CDR3: CASSTPLAGGPNEQFF
DNA: TGTGCCAGCAGCACCCCACTAGCGGGAGGGCCCAATGAGCAGTTCTTC
D: TRBD2
J: TRBJ2-1
size: NA
V: TRBV11-3

CDR3: CASSVDQENSPLHF
DNA: TGTGCCAGCAGCGTAGACCAGGAAAATTCACCCCTCCACTTT
D: NA
J: TRBJ1-6
size: once
V: TRBV9

CDR3: CASSLTTGAYNEQFF
DNA: TGTGCCAGCAGCTTAACCACAGGGGCTTACAATGAGCAGTTCTTC
D: TRBD1
J: TRBJ2-1
size: NA
V: TRBV7-6

CDR3: CASSDQTGPRGTEAFF
DNA: TGTGCCAGCAGTGACCAGACAGGCCCCCGTGGCACTGAAGCTTTCTTT
D: NA
J: TRBJ1-1
size: NA
V: TRBV6-1

CDR3: CASSPVGDSYSPLHF
DNA: TGTGCCAGCTCACCAGTAGGAGACAGTTATTCACCCCTCCACTTT
D: NA
J: TRBJ1-6
size: NA
V: TRBV18

CDR3: CASSLRTGLSSYNSPLHF
DNA: TGTGCCAGCAGCTTGCGGACAGGTCTAAGCTCCTATAATTCACCCCTCCACTTT
D: TRBD1
J: TRBJ1-6
size: NA
V: TRBV5-6

CDR3: CASSLWDNMNTEAFF
DNA: TGCGCCAGCAGCCTTTGGGACAACATGAACACTGAAGCTTTCTTT
D: NA
J: TRBJ1-1
size: NA
V: TRBV5-1

CDR3: CASSSRQGDSPLHF
DNA: TGTGCCAGCAGTTCCCGACAGGGGGACTCACCCCTCCACTTT
D: TRBD1
J: TRBJ1-6
size: NA
V: TRBV27

CDR3: CASSIGMETNEQYF
DNA: TGTGCCAGTAGTATTGGGATGGAAACAAACGAGCAGTACTTC
D: NA
J: TRBJ2-7
size: NA
V: TRBV19

CDR3: CASSLAGSYNEQFF
DNA: TGTGCCAGCAGCTTAGCGGGCTCCTACAATGAGCAGTTCTTC
D: NA
J: TRBJ2-1
size: NA
V: TRBV7-9

CDR3: CASGPFWTDSQETQYF
DNA: TGTGCTAGTGGTCCCTTTTGGACAGATTCCCAAGAGACCCAGTACTTC
D: NA
J: TRBJ2-5
size: NA
V: TRBV12-5

CDR3: CASSDQGRDTQYF
DNA: TGCGCCAGCAGTGACCAGGGCCGGGATACGCAGTATTTT
D: NA
J: TRBJ2-3
size: NA
V: TRBV10-1

CDR3: CASSTSQALYNSPLHF
DNA: TGTGCCAGCTCCACTTCCCAGGCACTCTATAATTCACCCCTCCACTTT
D: NA
J: TRBJ1-6
size: NA
V: TRBV27

CDR3: CASSKRDRGSGYTF
DNA: TGTGCCAGCAGCAAGCGGGACAGGGGAAGTGGCTACACCTTC
D: TRBD1
J: TRBJ1-2
size: NA
V: TRBV7-2

CDR3: CASSFRTGAGEKLFF
DNA: TGTGCCAGCAGCTTTCGGACAGGGGCAGGGGAAAAACTGTTTTTT
D: TRBD1
J: TRBJ1-4
size: few
V: TRBV5-4

CDR3: CASSLGRFSDTGELFF
DNA: TGTGCCAGCAGCTTGGGACGGTTCTCGGACACCGGGGAGCTGTTTTTT
D: NA
J: TRBJ2-2
size: NA
V: TRBV5-8

CDR3: CASSLFRDPGEQYF
DNA: TGTGCCAGCAGTTTATTTAGGGATCCGGGGGAGCAGTACTTC
D: NA
J: TRBJ2-7
size: NA
V: TRBV28

CDR3: CSVEGPGGATDTQYF
DNA: TGCAGCGTTGAGGGGCCCGGGGGGGCGACAGATACGCAGTATTTT
D: TRBD2
J: TRBJ2-3
size: NA
V: TRBV29-1

CDR3: CASSLEAANYGYTF
DNA: TGCGCCAGCAGCTTGGAGGCAGCTAACTATGGCTACACCTTC
D: NA
J: TRBJ1-2
size: NA
V: TRBV5-1

CDR3: CASSQTRANTGELFF
DNA: TGTGCCAGTAGTCAGACTCGCGCGAACACCGGGGAGCTGTTTTTT
D: NA
J: TRBJ2-2
size: NA
V: TRBV19

CDR3: CASSSPGHQETQYF
DNA: TGTGCCAGCAGTTCCCCGGGACACCAAGAGACCCAGTACTTC
D: NA
J: TRBJ2-5
size: NA
V: TRBV6-5

CDR3: CASHTGTSHEQYF
DNA: TGTGCCAGCCACACCGGGACTAGCCACGAGCAGTACTTC
D: TRBD2
J: TRBJ2-7
size: NA
V: TRBV6-5

CDR3: CASSFQPDTEAFF
DNA: TGTGCCAGCAGCTTTCAGCCAGACACTGAAGCTTTCTTT
D: NA
J: TRBJ1-1
size: NA
V: TRBV11-2

CDR3: CASSATWGLRYEQYF
DNA: TGTGCCAGCAGCGCTACCTGGGGCCTACGCTACGAGCAGTACTTC
D: NA
J: TRBJ2-7
size: NA
V: TRBV2